This entry features one TCR beta chain sequence. Diagnostic decisions used clinical symptoms, serum thyroxine and TRAb, thyroid ultrasound and orbital computed tomography. Trimming cost V 8 bases and J 7 bases; bases outside gene matches: 7. CDR3 length equals 13 residues. CDR1 and CDR2 from the germline V gene are MGHDK and SYGVNS. This entry comes from a study of T cells in Graves' hyperthyroidism and ophthalmopathy. Researchers took RNA transcripts and amplified the TCR beta CDR3 regions from them. The HTBI primer set drove a first-round RT-PCR of the TCR CDR3. MiXCR, applied by TCRdb to the multiplex PCR reads, yields one record per CDR3 protein. The sample lists fewer than 450,000 distinct CDR3 sequences, approximately 18% occurring once.

J is TRBJ1-2 and V is TRBV25-1; TRBD1 agrees at 10 bases. Specimen: blood. This TCR was recovered from a woman in her 30s with Graves' hyperthyroidism that later progressed to Graves' ophthalmopathy. CDR3 sequence (DNA): TGTGCCAGCGCACGAGGGACAGGGGTTGGCTACACCTTC. It translates to CASARGTGVGYTF.